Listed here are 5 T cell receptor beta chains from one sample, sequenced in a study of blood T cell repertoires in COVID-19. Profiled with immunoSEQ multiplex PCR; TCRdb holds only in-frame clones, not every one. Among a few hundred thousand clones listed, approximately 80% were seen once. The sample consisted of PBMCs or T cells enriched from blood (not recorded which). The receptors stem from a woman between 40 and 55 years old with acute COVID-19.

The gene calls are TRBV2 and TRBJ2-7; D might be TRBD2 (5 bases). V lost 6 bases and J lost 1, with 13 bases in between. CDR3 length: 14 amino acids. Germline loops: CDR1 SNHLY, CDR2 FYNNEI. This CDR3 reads CASSGGRGSYEQYF. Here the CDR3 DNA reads TGTGCCAGCAGCGGCGGACGGGGATCCTACGAGCAGTACTTC. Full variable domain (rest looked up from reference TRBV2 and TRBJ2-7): EPEVTQTPSHQVTQMGQEVILRCVPISNHLYFYWYRQILGQKVEFLVSFYNNEISEKSEIFDDQFSVERPDGSNFTLKIRSTKLEDSAMYFCASSGGRGSYEQYFGPGTRLTVT.

CDR3 sequence reads: CARRQGAGGYTF. The CDR3 DNA reads TGTGCCAGAAGACAGGGGGCTGGTGGCTACACCTTC. The chain recombines TRBV19 with TRBJ1-2, with TRBD1 matching over 10 bases. Germline V gene lookup returns CDR1 LNHDA and CDR2 SQIVND (reference sequence). The CDR3 has 12 residues. V lost 9 bases, J lost 7 bases, and 5 bases stayed unmatched.

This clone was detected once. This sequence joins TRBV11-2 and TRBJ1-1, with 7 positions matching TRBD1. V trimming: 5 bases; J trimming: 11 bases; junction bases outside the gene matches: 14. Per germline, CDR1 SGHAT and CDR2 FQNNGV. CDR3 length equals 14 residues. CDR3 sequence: CASSVAPDRASAFF. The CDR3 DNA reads TGTGCCAGCAGCGTAGCACCAGACAGGGCATCGGCTTTCTTT. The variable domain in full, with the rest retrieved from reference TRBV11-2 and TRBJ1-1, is EAGVAQSPRYKIIEKRQSVAFWCNPISGHATLYWYQQILGQGPKLLIQFQNNGVVDDSQLPKDRFSAERLKGVDSTLKIQPAKLEDSAVYLCASSVAPDRASAFFGQGTRLTVV.

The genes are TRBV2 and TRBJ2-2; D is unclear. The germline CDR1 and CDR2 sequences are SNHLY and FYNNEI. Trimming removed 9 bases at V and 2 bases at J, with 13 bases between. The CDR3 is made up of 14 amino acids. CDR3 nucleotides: TGTGCCAGTTTTCTAGACCTAAACACCGGGGAGCTGTTTTTT. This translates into CASFLDLNTGELFF.

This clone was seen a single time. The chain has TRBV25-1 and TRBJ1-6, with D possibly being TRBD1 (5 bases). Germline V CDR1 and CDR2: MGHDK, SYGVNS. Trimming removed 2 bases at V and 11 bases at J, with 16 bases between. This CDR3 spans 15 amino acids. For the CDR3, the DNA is TGTGCCAGCAGTGAAGACAACAGGCAATTGGCACCCCTCCACTTT. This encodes CASSEDNRQLAPLHF.